A single sample gave rise to the 18 T cell receptor beta chains below, sequenced in a study of blood T cell repertoires in COVID-19. The assay was immunoSEQ multiplex PCR, and TCRdb's table has in-frame clones only and misses some. The sample lists 80,000 to 100,000 clones; around 87% were seen once. Material: peripheral blood. These receptors were taken from a human donor in a cohort sampled during active COVID-19.

This chain joins TRBV29-1 and TRBJ2-1; D is unclear. This CDR3 has 15 residues. V was clipped by 1 base and J by 3 bases, with 13 bases between them. CDR1 SQVTM and CDR2 ANQGSEA come from the germline V gene. The CDR3 DNA follows: TGCAGCGTTGAAGGAGGTCCCGGGTTCTACAATGAGCAGTTCTTC. Its protein product is CSVEGGPGFYNEQFF.

This sequence joins TRBV27 and TRBJ2-1; 8 nucleotides match TRBD1. Trimming took 0 bases from V and 10 from J; bases not matched to a gene: 17. The germline gives CDR1 MNHEY, CDR2 SMNVEV (reference sequence). The CDR3 runs 18 residues. The CDR3 loop reads CASSLSFFPRQGAREQFF. Here the CDR3 DNA reads TGTGCCAGCAGTTTATCTTTTTTTCCCCGCCAGGGGGCACGCGAGCAGTTCTTC.

Here the CDR3 reads CARSPSGTSLNYNEQFF. The CDR3 DNA follows: TGTGCCAGAAGCCCTAGTGGGACTAGCCTAAATTACAATGAGCAGTTCTTC. The chain uses TRBV5-3 and TRBJ2-1; 9 nucleotides align to TRBD2. TRBV5-3 is identified as an open reading frame with a role that is uncertain. The V gene end was trimmed by 4 bases and the J gene end by 4 bases; junction bases not matched to a gene: 12. The CDR3 extends over 17 amino acids.

The chain uses TRBV19 and TRBJ1-2; 8 nucleotides line up with TRBD1. The CDR3 has 15 residues. Germline V gives CDR1 LNHDA, CDR2 SQIVND (reference sequence). V lost 7 bases to trimming and J lost 7 bases; unmatched junction nucleotides: 14. CDR3 sequence (DNA): TGTGCCAGTACCCTAGGGACAGGCGGTTTAGGTGGCTACACCTTC. Amino acids: CASTLGTGGLGGYTF.

This clone has just one count. The rearrangement links TRBV27 to TRBJ2-1; D is possibly TRBD2 (7 bases). CDR3 length equals 16 residues. The V and J ends lost 7 bases and 6 bases respectively, with 22 bases between them. Germline V CDR1 and CDR2: MNHEY, SMNVEV (reference sequence). In DNA, the CDR3 is TGTGCCAGCATGTCCCCATTAGCGGGCAGGGGCAATGAGCAGTTCTTC. As protein: CASMSPLAGRGNEQFF.

This rearrangement joins TRBV6-5 to TRBJ2-2; no firm D call. The CDR3 totals 14 residues. Trimming cost V 7 bases and J 5 bases, with 14 bases left between them. Germline V gives CDR1 MNHEY, CDR2 SVGAGI. The CDR3 coding sequence is TGTGCCAGCATCCAGTTCGTTGAAACCGGGGAGCTGTTTTTT. Residues: CASIQFVETGELFF.

This sequence joins TRBV13 and TRBJ2-7, with TRBD2 matching over 9 bases. The germline gives CDR1 PRHDT, CDR2 FYEKMQ (reference sequence). CDR3 length: 15 residues. V lost 2 bases, J lost 7 bases, and 9 bases stayed unmatched. The CDR3 is CASSLRLAGRYEQYF. CDR3 sequence (DNA): TGTGCCAGCAGCTTACGTCTAGCGGGAAGATATGAGCAGTACTTC.

In nucleotides, the CDR3 is TGTGCCAGCAGCCGGAAGACATTGAATGGTGATGGCTACACCTTC. This codes for CASSRKTLNGDGYTF. The chain uses TRBV7-8 and TRBJ1-2; D is uncertain. V lost 5 bases and J 6 bases, leaving 19 bases between the germline ends. Germline V gene data show CDR1 as SGHVS and CDR2 as FQNEAQ. This CDR3 has 15 residues. The whole variable domain, filled in from reference TRBV7-8 and TRBJ1-2, reads GAGVSQSPRYKVAKRGQDVALRCDPISGHVSLFWYQQALGQGPEFLTYFQNEAQLDKSGLPSDRFFAERPEGSVSTLKIQRTQQEDSAVYLCASSRKTLNGDGYTFGSGTRLTVV.

The chain combines TRBV5-5 with TRBJ2-5, with D tentatively TRBD1 (6 bases). Germline CDR1 reads SGHKS; CDR2 reads YYEKEE (reference sequence). The CDR3 loop spans 13 amino acids. V was pared by 3 bases and J by 5 bases, with 11 bases between. CDR3 sequence (DNA): TGTGCCAGCAGCTCAGGGGTAACTGAGACCCAGTACTTC. It codes for CASSSGVTETQYF.

This chain uses TRBV5-5 with TRBJ1-4, with a possible D match to TRBD1 (6 bases). From germline, CDR1 is SGHKS and CDR2 YYEKEE (reference sequence). Trimming took off 2 bases at V and 7 bases at J, with 18 bases between the two ends. The CDR3 has 16 amino acids. CDR3 sequence (DNA): TGTGCCAGCAGCTTAAGCGTGAGGCAGGGGCGTGAAAAACTGTTTTTT. Its protein is CASSLSVRQGREKLFF.

The chain has TRBV7-2 and TRBJ2-7; D is perhaps TRBD2 (6 bases). The CDR3 runs 15 residues. Trimming pared 1 base from V and 2 bases from J, leaving 12 bases between. In germline, CDR1 is SGHTA, CDR2 FQGNSA. CDR3 region: CASSLDSGLTYEQYF. As DNA, the CDR3 is TGTGCCAGCAGCTTAGACTCGGGACTGACCTACGAGCAGTACTTC.

The chain links TRBV6-5 to TRBJ1-1, with a possible D match to TRBD1 (6 bases). V lost 5 bases to trimming and J lost 1 base, with 8 bases between them. This CDR3 is built from 13 residues. Germline V gene data show CDR1 as MNHEY and CDR2 as SVGAGI. DNA of the CDR3: TGTGCCAGCAGTCGGACAGCGAACACTGAAGCTTTCTTT. It encodes CASSRTANTEAFF.

The chain employs TRBV4-3 and TRBJ2-7, with a possible D match to TRBD2 (6 bases). In germline, CDR1 is LGHNA, CDR2 YSLEER. CDR3 length: 14 residues. The V gene lost 0 bases and the J gene lost 2 bases, with 8 bases spanning the gap. The CDR3 nucleotides read TGCGCCAGCAGCCAAGAAGCGGGTCCCTACGAGCAGTACTTC. Translated, it gives CASSQEAGPYEQYF.

This clone showed up just a few times. The rearrangement uses TRBV19 and TRBJ2-1; 9 bases line up with TRBD2. Germline V gives CDR1 LNHDA, CDR2 SQIVND (reference sequence). With V trimmed by 3 bases and J by 4 bases, 4 bases remained unmatched. The CDR3 loop spans 15 amino acids. In DNA form, the CDR3 reads TGTGCCAGTAGTATTAGCGGGGGTATATACAATGAGCAGTTCTTC. It specifies CASSISGGIYNEQFF.

The chain is built from TRBV9 and TRBJ2-1, with 8 nucleotides matching TRBD2. The CDR3 has 14 amino acids. Trimming at V came to 2 bases and at J to 8 bases, leaving 6 bases not matched to a gene. Germline CDR1 reads SGDLS; CDR2 reads YYNGEE. The CDR3 reads CASSVEREWDEQFF. Here the CDR3 DNA reads TGTGCCAGCAGCGTTGAGCGGGAGTGGGATGAGCAGTTCTTC. Together with reference TRBV9 and TRBJ2-1, the CDR3 gives the full variable domain: DSGVTQTPKHLITATGQRVTLRCSPRSGDLSVYWYQQSLDQGLQFLIQYYNGEERAKGNILERFSAQQFPDLHSELNLSSLELGDSALYFCASSVEREWDEQFFGPGTRLTVL.

The chain joins TRBV29-1 to TRBJ1-2, with a weak D call TRBD1 (5 bases). The germline V gene has CDR1 SQVTM and CDR2 ANQGSEA. CDR3 length: 14 residues. Trimming removed 2 bases from V and 3 bases from J, with 13 bases in between. The CDR3: CSVEKVGGDYGYTF. The CDR3 nucleotides are TGCAGCGTTGAAAAGGTCGGGGGAGACTATGGCTACACCTTC.

The chain is built from TRBV4-1 and TRBJ2-7; 11 nucleotides agree with TRBD2. This CDR3 has 17 amino acids. Losses at the gene ends were 1 base for V and 1 base for J; bases not matched to a gene: 6. Germline values: CDR1 MGHRA, CDR2 YSYEKL. The CDR3 loop is CASSQGWLAGGSYEQYF. CDR3 nucleotide sequence: TGCGCCAGCAGCCAAGGGTGGCTAGCGGGAGGTTCCTACGAGCAGTACTTC.

V is TRBV10-3 and J is TRBJ2-7; D is possibly TRBD2 (6 bases). The CDR3 covers 13 residues. Deletions cut 1 base from V and 5 bases from J, with 9 bases between. From germline, CDR1 is ENHRY and CDR2 SYGVKD. CDR3 sequence: CAISEWWGDEQYF. The CDR3 DNA sequence: TGTGCCATCAGTGAGTGGTGGGGGGACGAGCAGTACTTC.